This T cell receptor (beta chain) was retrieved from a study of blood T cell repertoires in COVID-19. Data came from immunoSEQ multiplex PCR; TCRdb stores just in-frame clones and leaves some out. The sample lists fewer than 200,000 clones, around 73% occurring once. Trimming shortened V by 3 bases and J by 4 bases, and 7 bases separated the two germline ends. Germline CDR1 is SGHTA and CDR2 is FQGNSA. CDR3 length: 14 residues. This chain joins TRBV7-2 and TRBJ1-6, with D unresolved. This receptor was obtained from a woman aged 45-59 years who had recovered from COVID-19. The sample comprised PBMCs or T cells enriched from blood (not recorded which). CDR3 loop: CASSFLPYNSPLHF. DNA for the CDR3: TGTGCCAGCAGCTTTCTCCCTTATAATTCACCCCTCCACTTT. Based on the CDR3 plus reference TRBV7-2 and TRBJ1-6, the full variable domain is GAGVSQSPSNKVTEKGKDVELRCDPISGHTALYWYRQSLGQGLEFLIYFQGNSAPDKSGLPSDRFSAERTGGSVSTLTIQRTQQEDSAVYLCASSFLPYNSPLHFGNGTRLTVT.